Presented here are 16 T cell receptor beta chains from one specimen sequenced in a study of CD8 T cells in Susac syndrome. The RNA input was roughly 0.5 to 1 ug, and it was reverse transcribed with random hexamers. TCRdb re-called the immunoSEQ multiplex PCR reads through MiXCR, storing one row per CDR3 protein. The table lists about 300,000 distinct CDR3 sequences, approximately 85% of them singletons. The sample consisted of CD8+ T cells from PBMCs. These receptors all stem from a human donor with multiple sclerosis.

The chain combines TRBV28 with TRBJ2-7; a possible D gene is TRBD1 (6 bases). The length of the CDR3 is 14 residues. Trimming stripped 1 base from V and 1 base from J, with 8 bases between. Germline assignment: CDR1 MDHEN and CDR2 SYDVKM. DNA for the CDR3: TGTGCCAGCAGTTTATACAGGGAATCCTACGAGCAGTACTTC. This codes for CASSLYRESYEQYF. The full variable domain, in which reference TRBV28 and TRBJ2-7 provide the parts outside the CDR3, is DVKVTQSSRYLVKRTGEKVFLECVQDMDHENMFWYRQDPGLGLRLIYFSYDVKMKEKGDIPEGYSVSREKKERFSLILESASTNQTSMYLCASSLYRESYEQYFGPGTRLTVT.

The sample holds a few counts of this clonotype. The chain is built from TRBV28 and TRBJ2-7, with D perhaps matching TRBD1 (5 bases). Trimming left V 3 bases short and J 0 bases short, with 9 bases between. Germline lookup yields CDR1 MDHEN and CDR2 SYDVKM. There are 14 residues in the CDR3. CDR3 residues: CASSLQGSSYEQYF. The CDR3 DNA sequence: TGTGCCAGCAGTTTGCAGGGCAGCTCCTACGAGCAGTACTTC. Drawing the rest from reference TRBV28 and TRBJ2-7, the complete variable domain is DVKVTQSSRYLVKRTGEKVFLECVQDMDHENMFWYRQDPGLGLRLIYFSYDVKMKEKGDIPEGYSVSREKKERFSLILESASTNQTSMYLCASSLQGSSYEQYFGPGTRLTVT.

The J gene is TRBJ2-1, the V gene TRBV27; 11 bases line up with TRBD2. Germline V lookup: CDR1 MNHEY, CDR2 SMNVEV (reference sequence). With 8 bases clipped from V and 3 bases from J, the junction kept 6 bases outside the gene matches. This CDR3 comprises 15 residues. The CDR3 reads CASAPGTSGYNEQFF. CDR3 nucleotide sequence: TGTGCCAGCGCCCCCGGGACTAGCGGCTACAATGAGCAGTTCTTC.

This rearrangement joins TRBV28 to TRBJ2-2, with D unresolved. Trimming took off 2 bases at V and 1 base at J, with 8 bases between the two ends. Germline loops: CDR1 MDHEN, CDR2 SYDVKM. This CDR3 spans 15 amino acids. This chain's CDR3 is CASSLTPQNTGELFF. The DNA for the CDR3 is TGTGCCAGCAGTTTAACCCCCCAGAACACCGGGGAGCTGTTTTTT.

The rearrangement links TRBV12-5 to TRBJ2-1; 9 nucleotides line up with TRBD2. V shed 1 base, J shed 2 bases, and the junction held 0 bases outside the gene matches. The CDR3 sequence is 15 residues long. The V gene's germline CDR1 is LGHNT and CDR2 FRNRAP. This CDR3 reads CASGLGTSAYNEQFF. The CDR3 DNA is TGTGCTAGTGGTTTGGGGACTAGCGCCTACAATGAGCAGTTCTTC.

The chain combines TRBV11-2 with TRBJ2-1, with a weak D call TRBD2 (6 bases). In germline, CDR1 is SGHAT, CDR2 FQNNGV. Trimming stripped 1 base from V and 9 bases from J, with 22 bases between. The CDR3 is made up of 17 amino acids. The CDR3 spells CASSLVIPGVRGVEQFF. The CDR3 nucleotides read TGTGCCAGCAGCTTAGTTATTCCGGGAGTGCGTGGGGTTGAGCAGTTCTTC.

The chain couples TRBV9 to TRBJ1-2; TRBD1 matches at 9 bases. Germline CDR1 reads SGDLS; CDR2 reads YYNGEE. V gave up 5 bases and J gave up 4 bases; unmatched junction bases: 12. The CDR3 has 16 residues. DNA of the CDR3: TGTGCCAGCAGGTCTCGAGACAGGGGGTCATCCTATGGCTACACCTTC. This translates into CASRSRDRGSSYGYTF.

This clonotype showed up just a few times. The V call is TRBV7-8, the J call TRBJ2-2; D is unresolved. Germline lookup yields CDR1 SGHVS and CDR2 FQNEAQ. V lost 1 base to trimming and J lost 3 bases, with 9 bases between them. CDR3 length: 15 amino acids. The CDR3 DNA is TGTGCCAGCAGCTTAGAAGGGTTCGACACCGGGGAGCTGTTTTTT. This translates into CASSLEGFDTGELFF.

The chain recombines TRBV9 with TRBJ2-1; TRBD1 matches at 10 bases. Germline V gene lookup returns CDR1 SGDLS and CDR2 YYNGEE. The CDR3 covers 14 residues. Trimming cost V 2 bases and J 6 bases; bases outside gene matches: 2. In DNA, the CDR3 is TGTGCCAGCAGCGTGGGACAGGGGAGCAATGAGCAGTTCTTC. Protein sequence: CASSVGQGSNEQFF. Using reference TRBV9 and TRBJ2-1 for the parts outside the CDR3, the full variable domain is DSGVTQTPKHLITATGQRVTLRCSPRSGDLSVYWYQQSLDQGLQFLIQYYNGEERAKGNILERFSAQQFPDLHSELNLSSLELGDSALYFCASSVGQGSNEQFFGPGTRLTVL.

The rearrangement joins TRBV4-1 to TRBJ1-2, with D maybe TRBD1 (6 bases). The CDR3 extends over 15 amino acids. Germline lookup yields CDR1 MGHRA and CDR2 YSYEKL. V lost 1 base, J lost 8 bases, and 17 bases lay in between. Here the CDR3 reads CASSQGAVRGGGYTF. The CDR3 region has the DNA TGCGCCAGCAGCCAAGGGGCCGTACGGGGGGGCGGCTACACCTTC.

The chain couples TRBV12-3 or TRBV12-4 to TRBJ2-2; 8 bases fit TRBD2. The trim removed 3 bases at V and 8 bases at J, leaving 8 bases unmatched. CDR3 length: 15 residues. CDR3: CASSLNREGDGELFF. The CDR3 region has the DNA TGTGCCAGCAGTTTGAACCGGGAGGGCGATGGGGAGCTGTTTTTT.

The rearrangement joins TRBV30 to TRBJ2-7, with no clear D. CDR1 GTSNPN and CDR2 SVGIG come from the germline V gene (reference sequence). The germline V and J ends were trimmed by 1 base and 2 bases, with 3 bases remaining between them. There are 11 residues in the CDR3. The CDR3: CAWSAPYEQYF. CDR3 nucleotide sequence: TGTGCCTGGAGTGCTCCCTACGAGCAGTACTTC.

This CDR3 is CASRGGRPQETQYF. CDR3 DNA: TGTGCCAGCAGGGGGGGCAGACCTCAAGAGACCCAGTACTTC. This sequence joins TRBV7-9 and TRBJ2-5, with D perhaps being TRBD1 or TRBD2 (6 bases each). The CDR3 loop spans 14 amino acids. V was trimmed by 6 bases and J by 2 bases, leaving 13 bases between them. Per the germline V gene, CDR1 is SEHNR and CDR2 is FQNEAQ (reference sequence).

The J gene is TRBJ2-2, the V gene TRBV20-1; D may correspond to TRBD1 or TRBD2 (7 bases each). Trimming left V 5 bases short and J 6 bases short, with 16 bases between. Germline-derived CDR1 and CDR2 are DFQATT and SNEGSKA (reference sequence). The CDR3 loop spans 14 amino acids. The CDR3 spells CSAPGAGGAGELFF. DNA for the CDR3: TGCAGTGCTCCCGGGGCAGGGGGGGCCGGGGAGCTGTTTTTT.

In its sample, this clonotype was seen a few times. The chain carries TRBV19 and TRBJ2-7; tentatively, D is TRBD1 (6 bases). The germline V gene has CDR1 LNHDA and CDR2 SQIVND (reference sequence). The V end was cut by 10 bases, the J end by 4 bases, with 11 bases between. The CDR3 has 11 residues. CDR3 loop: CATRGGYEQYF. DNA of the CDR3: TGTGCCACCAGGGGTGGTTACGAGCAGTACTTC.

The chain joins TRBV11-2 to TRBJ2-1, with TRBD2 identical over 11 bases. The length of the CDR3 is 17 residues. The junction had 12 bases not matched to a gene; V was cut back by 3 bases and J by 8 bases. Germline assignment: CDR1 SGHAT and CDR2 FQNNGV. Here the CDR3 DNA reads TGTGCCAGCAGCTTTCACTTAGCGGGAGGGGCTACCGATGAGCAGTTCTTC. It translates to CASSFHLAGGATDEQFF.